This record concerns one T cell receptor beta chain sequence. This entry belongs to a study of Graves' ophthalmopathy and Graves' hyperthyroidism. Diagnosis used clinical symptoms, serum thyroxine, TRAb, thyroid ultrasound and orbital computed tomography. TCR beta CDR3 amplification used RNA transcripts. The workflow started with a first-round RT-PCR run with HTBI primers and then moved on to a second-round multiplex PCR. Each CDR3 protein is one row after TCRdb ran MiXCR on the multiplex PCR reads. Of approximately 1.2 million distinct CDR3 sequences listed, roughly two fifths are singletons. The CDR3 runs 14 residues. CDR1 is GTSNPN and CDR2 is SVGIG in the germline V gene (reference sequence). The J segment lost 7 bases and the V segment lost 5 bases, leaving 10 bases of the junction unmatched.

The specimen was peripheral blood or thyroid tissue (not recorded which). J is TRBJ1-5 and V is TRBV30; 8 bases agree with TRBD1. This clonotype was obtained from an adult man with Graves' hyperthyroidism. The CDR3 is CAWGDQGAGQPQHF. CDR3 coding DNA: TGTGCCTGGGGGGATCAGGGGGCTGGACAGCCCCAGCATTTT.